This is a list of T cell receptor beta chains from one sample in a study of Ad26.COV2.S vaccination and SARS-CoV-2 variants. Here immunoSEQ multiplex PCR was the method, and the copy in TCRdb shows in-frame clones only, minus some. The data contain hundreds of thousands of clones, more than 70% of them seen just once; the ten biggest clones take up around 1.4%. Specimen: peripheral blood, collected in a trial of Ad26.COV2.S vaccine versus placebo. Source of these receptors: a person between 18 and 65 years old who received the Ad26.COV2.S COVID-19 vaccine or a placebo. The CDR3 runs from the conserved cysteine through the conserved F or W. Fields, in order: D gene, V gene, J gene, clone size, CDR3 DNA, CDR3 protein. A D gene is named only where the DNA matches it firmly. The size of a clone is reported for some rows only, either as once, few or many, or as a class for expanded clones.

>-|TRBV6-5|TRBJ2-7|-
TGTGCCAGCAGACGCGGCCAGAATACCTACGAGCAGTACTTC
CASRRGQNTYEQYF
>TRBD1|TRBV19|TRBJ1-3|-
TGTGCCAGTAGTAGCCGGGACAGCACGAACACCATATATTTT
CASSSRDSTNTIYF
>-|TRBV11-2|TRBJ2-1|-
TGTGCCAGCAGCTCCATACCCAGCTCCTACAATGAGCAGTTCTTC
CASSSIPSSYNEQFF
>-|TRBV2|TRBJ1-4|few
TGTGCCAGCAGTGAAGCCCGAGGGTTGTCGGTAAAACTGTTTTTT
CASSEARGLSVKLFF
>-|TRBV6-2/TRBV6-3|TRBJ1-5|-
TGTGCCAGCAGTTACTCGACGGTTCTTAGTCAGCCCCAGCATTTT
CASSYSTVLSQPQHF
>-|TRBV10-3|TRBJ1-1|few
TGTGCCATCAGTGAGGAGAACACTGAAGCTTTCTTT
CAISEENTEAFF
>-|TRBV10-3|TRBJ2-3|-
TGTGCCATCAGTGAACCGCCCACAGATACGCAGTATTTT
CAISEPPTDTQYF
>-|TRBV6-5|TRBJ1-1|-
TGTGCCAGCAGAACGACAGGAGTGAACACTGAAGCTTTCTTT
CASRTTGVNTEAFF
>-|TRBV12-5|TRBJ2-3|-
TGTGCTAGTGGTTTTGGCACAGATACGCAGTATTTT
CASGFGTDTQYF
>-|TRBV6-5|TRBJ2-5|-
TGTGCCAGCAGTCGACGATTGGGGGAGACCCAGTACTTC
CASSRRLGETQYF
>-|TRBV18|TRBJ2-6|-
TGTGCCAGCTCACCACGCGGGGCCGGGGCCAACGTCCTGACTTTC
CASSPRGAGANVLTF
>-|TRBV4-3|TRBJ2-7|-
TGCGCCAGCAGCCAAGACTGGGACGGTTCCTACGAGCAGTACTTC
CASSQDWDGSYEQYF
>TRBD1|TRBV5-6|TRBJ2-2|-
TGTGCCAGCCGTGACGGGACAGGGCTTTACACCGGGGAGCTGTTTTTT
CASRDGTGLYTGELFF
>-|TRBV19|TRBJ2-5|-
TGTGCCAGTAGTGTCGTGGACAGCCAAGAGACCCAGTACTTC
CASSVVDSQETQYF
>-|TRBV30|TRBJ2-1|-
TGTGCCTGGACCGCAAATCTAGGTGGGCAGTTCTTC
CAWTANLGGQFF
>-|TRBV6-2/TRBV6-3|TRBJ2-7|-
TGTGCCAGCAGTTACGGTACAGGGTACTACGAGCAGTACTTC
CASSYGTGYYEQYF
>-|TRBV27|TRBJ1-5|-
TGTGCCAGCAGTTTGACGCGGGACTCCGTAGGGCCCCAGCATTTT
CASSLTRDSVGPQHF
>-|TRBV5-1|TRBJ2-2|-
TGCGCCAGCAGCGCCTGGACACACACCGGGGAGCTGTTTTTT
CASSAWTHTGELFF
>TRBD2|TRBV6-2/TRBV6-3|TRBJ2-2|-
TGTGCCAGCAGTCCCGCGTTTGCGGGGGGCTTTTGGACCACCGGGGAGCTGTTTTTT
CASSPAFAGGFWTTGELFF
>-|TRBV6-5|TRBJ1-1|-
TGTGCCAGCAGTTACGCCAGGGACGCTGAAGCTTTCTTT
CASSYARDAEAFF
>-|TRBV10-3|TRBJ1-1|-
TGTGCCATCACCGATCGGGGCCTACGGAACACTGAAGCTTTCTTT
CAITDRGLRNTEAFF
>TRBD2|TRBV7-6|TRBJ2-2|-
TGTGCCAGCAGCTGGCCCGGGACTAGCGGGTCCGTCGCGAACACCGGGGAGCTGTTTTTT
CASSWPGTSGSVANTGELFF
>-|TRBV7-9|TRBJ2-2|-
TGTGCCAGCAGCTTAGAGGCTAGGGGCCAATACACCGGGGAGCTGTTTTTT
CASSLEARGQYTGELFF
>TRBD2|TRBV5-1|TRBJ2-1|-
TGCGCCAGCAGCTTGGGACTAGCGGGGAATGAGCAGTTCTTC
CASSLGLAGNEQFF
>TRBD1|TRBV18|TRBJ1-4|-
TGTGCCAGCTCACCAAACAGGGGGGGCGATGAAAAACTGTTTTTT
CASSPNRGGDEKLFF
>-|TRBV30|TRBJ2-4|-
TGTGCCTGGAGTGGTGGGAAGGCCAAAAACATTCAGTACTTC
CAWSGGKAKNIQYF
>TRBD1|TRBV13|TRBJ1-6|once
TGTGCCAGCAGCTTAGAACAGGGGACTACACCCCTCCACTTT
CASSLEQGTTPLHF
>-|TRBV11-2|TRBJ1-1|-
TGTGCCAGCAGCTTAGGAGGGGACACTGAAGCTTTCTTT
CASSLGGDTEAFF
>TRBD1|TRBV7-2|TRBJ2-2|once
TGTGCCAGCAGCTTAGGAGGACAGGGCAACACCGGGGAGCTGTTTTTT
CASSLGGQGNTGELFF
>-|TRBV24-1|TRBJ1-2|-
TGTGCCACCAGTGACCCCGGGCGGGTCTATGGCTACACCTTC
CATSDPGRVYGYTF
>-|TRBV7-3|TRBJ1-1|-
TGTGCCAGCAGCTCTCAGGGGAAGGGGAACACTGAAGCTTTCTTT
CASSSQGKGNTEAFF
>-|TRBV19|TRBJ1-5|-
TGTGCCAGTAGTATTCGGTTAGGGATAGGGCAGCCCCAGCATTTT
CASSIRLGIGQPQHF
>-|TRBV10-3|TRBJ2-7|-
TGTGCCATCAGTGGACCCCTAAGTAGGGGCGACGAGCAGTACTTC
CAISGPLSRGDEQYF
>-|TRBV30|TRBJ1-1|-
TGTGCCTGGAGTGTATCTGGGGCTGGCACTGAAGCTTTCTTT
CAWSVSGAGTEAFF
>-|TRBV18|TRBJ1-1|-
TGTGCCAGCTCACCGGCGGAATACACTGAAGCTTTCTTT
CASSPAEYTEAFF
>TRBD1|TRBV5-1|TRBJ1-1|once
TGCGCCAGCAGCCTTTGGGGACAGGGGGCGCAGGGTGAAGCTTTCTTT
CASSLWGQGAQGEAFF
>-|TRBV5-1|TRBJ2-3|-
TGCGCCAGCAGCCCCCCAGGGTCCCCAGATACGCAGTATTTT
CASSPPGSPDTQYF
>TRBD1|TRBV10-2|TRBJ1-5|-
TGCGCCAGCGGGGGACAGGGATTTCTTCAGCCCCAGCATTTT
CASGGQGFLQPQHF
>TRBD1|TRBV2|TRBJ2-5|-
TGTGCCAGCAGTGATCTGGGACAGGGAATACAAGAGACCCAGTACTTC
CASSDLGQGIQETQYF
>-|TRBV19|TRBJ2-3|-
TGTGCCAGTAGAAGAAACCCCACGGCAGATACGCAGTATTTT
CASRRNPTADTQYF
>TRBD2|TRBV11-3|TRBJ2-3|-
TGTGCCAGCAGCCTCCCGGGACTAGCGGAAGAAACTAGCACAGATACGCAGTATTTT
CASSLPGLAEETSTDTQYF
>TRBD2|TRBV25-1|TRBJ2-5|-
TGTGCCAGCAGTCCGCGACTAGCGGGGCAAGAGACCCAGTACTTC
CASSPRLAGQETQYF
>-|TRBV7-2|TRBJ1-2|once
TGTGCCAGCAGCTTAGAGTCGTCATCTACCAACTATGGCTACACCTTC
CASSLESSSTNYGYTF
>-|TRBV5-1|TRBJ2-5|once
TGCGCCAGCAGCTTGGAGCCGGGGTCCGAGACCCAGTACTTC
CASSLEPGSETQYF
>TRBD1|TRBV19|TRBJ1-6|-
TGTGCCAGTAGCCTCTCAGGGGGTGGGTATAATTCACCCCTCCACTTT
CASSLSGGGYNSPLHF
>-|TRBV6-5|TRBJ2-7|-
TGTGCCAGCAGTTGGGGATACGAGCAGTACTTC
CASSWGYEQYF
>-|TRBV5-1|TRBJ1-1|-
TGCGCCAGCAGCTTGTCCCCCGGTGAGAACACTGAAGCTTTCTTT
CASSLSPGENTEAFF
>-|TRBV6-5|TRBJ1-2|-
TGTGCCAGCAATCCTGGCCTGGAGGACTATGGCTACACCTTC
CASNPGLEDYGYTF
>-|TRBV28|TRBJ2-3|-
TGTGCCAGCAGTTCTTCAACAGAGCCCACAGATACGCAGTATTTT
CASSSSTEPTDTQYF
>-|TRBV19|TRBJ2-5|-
TGTGCCAGTAGGTCCCCGGGCCCCAATTCGGAGACCCAGTACTTC
CASRSPGPNSETQYF
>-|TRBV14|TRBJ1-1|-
TGTGCCAGCAGCCAAGGACTAACAACTGAAGCTTTCTTT
CASSQGLTTEAFF
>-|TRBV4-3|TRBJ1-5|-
TGCGCCAGCAGCCAAGCTGTGGGCAATCAGCCCCAGCATTTT
CASSQAVGNQPQHF
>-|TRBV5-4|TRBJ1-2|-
TGTGCCAGCAGCGTCACAGGGCTGAACTATGGCTACACCTTC
CASSVTGLNYGYTF
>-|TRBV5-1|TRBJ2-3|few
TGCGCCAGCAGCTTGGAGGGTACAGATACGCAGTATTTT
CASSLEGTDTQYF
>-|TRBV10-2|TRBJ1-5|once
TGCGCCAGCAGTGAGTCACAGGGTCGTCAGCCCCAGCATTTT
CASSESQGRQPQHF
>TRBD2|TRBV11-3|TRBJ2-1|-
TGTGCCAGCAGCTTAGTAGGGTCTAGCGGAGCCAATGAGCAGTTCTTC
CASSLVGSSGANEQFF
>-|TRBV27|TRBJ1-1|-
TGTGCCAGCACCCCGATAAGTGGGGGCACTGAAGCTTTCTTT
CASTPISGGTEAFF
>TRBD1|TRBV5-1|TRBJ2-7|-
TGCGCCAGCAGCTTCCGGGACAGGGGGAACGAGCAGTACTTC
CASSFRDRGNEQYF
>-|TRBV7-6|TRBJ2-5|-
TGTGCCAGCAGCTTAGGGGGGGGGCCAGAGACCCAGTACTTC
CASSLGGGPETQYF
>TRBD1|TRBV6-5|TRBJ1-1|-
TGTGCCAGCAGTCCACGGACAGGGGGGAACACTGAAGCTTTCTTT
CASSPRTGGNTEAFF